This T cell receptor beta chain originates from a study of control samples from healthy donors and cancer patients. Trimming shortened V by 6 bases and J by 4 bases, and 13 bases separated the two germline ends. This CDR3 has 14 residues. Germline V CDR1 and CDR2: MNHEY, SMNVEV (reference sequence). This table comes from immunoSEQ multiplex PCR, and its TCRdb copy is limited to in-frame clones, with some not included. Of over 150,000 clones listed, around 91% are singletons. The material sequenced was blood. This receptor was obtained from a woman aged 50 to 60 in good health. This chain connects TRBV27 to TRBJ2-1, with D possibly being TRBD2 (5 bases). DNA for the CDR3: TGTGCCAGCAGGGCCGGACTGGGTTACAATGAGCAGTTCTTC. Residues: CASRAGLGYNEQFF.